These 5 T cell receptor beta chains were sequenced from one sample in a study of T cell responses to AZD1222 COVID-19 vaccine. Produced via immunoSEQ multiplex PCR; TCRdb's table is partial and in-frame only. This repertoire shows some 140,000 clones, 91% found once; its top ten account for around 2.7%. The material was peripheral blood, obtained on day 0 of AZD1222 vaccination. The source of these receptors is an adult in good health.

This chain links TRBV10-2 with TRBJ1-5; D gene uncertain. The CDR3 covers 11 residues. V lost 7 bases, J lost 7 bases, and 8 bases lay in between. Germline CDR1 and CDR2: WSHSY and SAAADI. The CDR3 sequence is CASTPCQPQHF. CDR3 DNA sequence: TGCGCCAGCACGCCGTGCCAGCCCCAGCATTTT.

CDR3 region: CASSGALLNQPQHF. The CDR3 DNA sequence: TGTGCCAGCAGTGGGGCGTTACTCAATCAGCCCCAGCATTTT. The chain is built from TRBV28 and TRBJ1-5; the D gene is possibly TRBD1 (5 bases). Looked up from germline, CDR1 is MDHEN and CDR2 is SYDVKM. The CDR3 has 14 residues. V dropped 5 bases and J dropped 3 bases, with 11 bases sitting between them.

The V gene is TRBV7-8, the J gene TRBJ1-1, with D hard to call. Trimming removed 1 base from V and 4 bases from J, with 7 bases in between. The CDR3 runs to 13 residues. Germline CDR1 reads SGHVS; CDR2 reads FQNEAQ. CDR3 DNA: TGTGCCAGCAGCTTAGAGCGGTCCACTGAAGCTTTCTTT. It is translated as CASSLERSTEAFF.

J is TRBJ2-7 and V is TRBV7-8; TRBD1 matches 7 bases. The CDR3 runs 21 residues. Germline values: CDR1 SGHVS, CDR2 FQNEAQ. Trimming at V came to 4 bases and at J to 0 bases, leaving 24 bases not matched to a gene. For the CDR3, the DNA is TGTGCCAGCAGCTCCAAGACCTTCCGACAGGGATCGCCGTTGAGCTCCTACGAGCAGTACTTC. It is translated as CASSSKTFRQGSPLSSYEQYF.

The chain carries TRBV10-1 and TRBJ2-1; 10 bases map to TRBD1. The CDR3 covers 16 residues. Per germline, CDR1 WNHNN and CDR2 SYGVQD (reference sequence). Trimming at V came to 6 bases and at J to 8 bases, leaving 13 bases not matched to a gene. CDR3 protein: CASSYTRDRGLDEQFF. CDR3 bases: TGCGCCAGCAGCTACACCCGGGACAGGGGTCTAGATGAGCAGTTCTTC.